This TCR beta chain was captured in a study of blood T cell repertoires in COVID-19. Donors were grouped by their self-reported clinical history. TCRdb keeps only in-frame clones here, not all; method: immunoSEQ multiplex PCR. Altogether 490,000 or so clones are present, more than 75% being singletons, with the ten largest covering less than 2%. The origin of this receptor is a woman in her 40s who had recovered from COVID-19. The specimen was PBMCs or T cells enriched from blood (not recorded which).

The CDR3 DNA follows: TGTGCCAGCAGCGTACGACCGGCGGGATTGAACACCGGGGAGCTGTTTTTT. This translates into CASSVRPAGLNTGELFF. The chain uses TRBV9 and TRBJ2-2, with D tentatively TRBD2 (6 bases). The CDR3 has 17 amino acids. Per germline, CDR1 SGDLS and CDR2 YYNGEE. V lost 1 base and J lost 1, with 14 bases in between.